The 29 T cell receptor beta chains in this list originate from one sample, sequenced in a study of CD8 T cells in ankylosing spondylitis. General study findings and limits: Fewer than ten highly homologous variants made up a TCR beta motif that seemed to typify ankylosing spondylitis blood.

Their cognate antigens are unknown. TCRdb reprocessed the 5' RACE reads with MiXCR, giving one entry per CDR3 protein. Of roughly 700,000 distinct CDR3 sequences listed, around 20% are singletons. The sequenced material came from blood, either unsorted or a sorted T cell fraction (not recorded which). The receptors stem from a male donor with ankylosing spondylitis.

The chain couples TRBV25-1 to TRBJ2-7; D possibly corresponds to TRBD2 (6 bases). The CDR3 has 14 amino acids. Looked up from germline, CDR1 is MGHDK and CDR2 is SYGVNS. Trimming stripped 8 bases from V and 2 bases from J, with 16 bases between. The CDR3 loop reads CASGGLIGAYEQYF. The DNA of the CDR3 is TGTGCCAGCGGGGGACTTATAGGCGCCTACGAGCAGTACTTC.

This clonotype was recorded a few times. The chain combines TRBV4-3 with TRBJ2-7; D is perhaps TRBD2 (5 bases). Germline CDR1 reads LGHNA; CDR2 reads YSLEER. V was trimmed by 0 bases and J by 3 bases, leaving 9 bases between them. The CDR3 has 14 amino acids. The CDR3 reads CASSQEEGNYEQYF. The CDR3 coding sequence is TGCGCCAGCAGCCAAGAAGAGGGCAACTACGAGCAGTACTTC.

In its sample, this clonotype was seen a few times. J is TRBJ2-3 and V is TRBV7-8; D remains unclear. The V end lost 1 base, the J end lost 2 bases, and 7 bases lay between the germline ends. The CDR3 length is 14 residues. Per the germline V gene, CDR1 is SGHVS and CDR2 is FQNEAQ. The CDR3 here is CASSLDGYTDTQYF. The CDR3, as DNA: TGTGCCAGCAGCTTAGACGGGTACACAGATACGCAGTATTTT.

This clonotype occurred many times. The chain couples TRBV5-1 to TRBJ2-3; 10 bases map to TRBD2. There are 17 residues in the CDR3. Germline loops: CDR1 SGHRS, CDR2 YFSETQ. V lost 3 bases, J lost 2 bases, and 9 bases stayed unmatched. The DNA of the CDR3 is TGCGCCAGCAGCTGGGGGACTAGCGTATATCTCACAGATACGCAGTATTTT. Its protein product is CASSWGTSVYLTDTQYF.

This clonotype has just a few counts. This chain links TRBV7-9 with TRBJ1-1; TRBD1 might be the D (5 bases). This CDR3 has 15 amino acids. CDR1 and CDR2 (germline): SEHNR, FQNEAQ (reference sequence). The V end lost 0 bases, the J end lost 0 bases, and 8 bases lay between the germline ends. The CDR3 spells CASSLAGPVNTEAFF. The CDR3 bases are TGTGCCAGCAGCTTAGCGGGACCGGTGAACACTGAAGCTTTCTTT.

This clonotype has a handful of counts. The chain combines TRBV20-1 with TRBJ2-1; 13 positions match TRBD2. The germline gives CDR1 DFQATT, CDR2 SNEGSKA (reference sequence). The ends lost 3 bases at V and 8 bases at J; junction bases unmatched: 4. The CDR3 runs to 14 residues. CDR3 region: CSARTSGGYDEQFF. DNA for the CDR3: TGCAGTGCTAGGACTAGCGGGGGGTATGATGAGCAGTTCTTC.

DNA for the CDR3: TGCGCCAGCAGCTTTGTTGTAGGGGGGGACTATGGCTACACCTTC. The encoded protein is CASSFVVGGDYGYTF. The chain uses TRBV5-1 and TRBJ1-2; D may be TRBD1 (6 bases). V gave up 2 bases and J gave up 3 bases, with 14 bases separating them. The germline CDR1 and CDR2 sequences are SGHRS and YFSETQ. This CDR3 is built from 15 residues.

This chain connects TRBV4-1 to TRBJ1-2; the D gene is possibly TRBD1 (5 bases). The CDR3 extends over 18 amino acids. The germline V gene encodes CDR1 MGHRA and CDR2 YSYEKL. V shed 0 bases and J shed 4 bases, with 21 bases lying between them. CDR3 in DNA: TGCGCCAGCAGCCAAGATGGATCAGGGCAGGGTGGACCCTATGGCTACACCTTC. It yields the protein CASSQDGSGQGGPYGYTF.

The rearrangement links TRBV5-1 to TRBJ1-4; D is unclear. Per germline, CDR1 SGHRS and CDR2 YFSETQ. CDR3 length: 12 residues. V gave up 4 bases and J gave up 8 bases, with 9 bases separating them. Here the CDR3 reads CASSEFREKLFF. DNA for the CDR3: TGCGCCAGCAGCGAGTTCCGCGAAAAACTGTTTTTT.

This clonotype has just a few counts. V gene TRBV12-3 or TRBV12-4 combines with J gene TRBJ2-5; 7 bases are shared with TRBD1. CDR3 size: 15 residues. V trimming: 0 bases; J trimming: 5 bases; junction bases outside the gene matches: 6. The CDR3, as DNA: TGTGCCAGCAGTTTAGCTCTGACAGGGATCGAGACCCAGTACTTC. It specifies CASSLALTGIETQYF.

The chain employs TRBV7-9 and TRBJ1-1, with a weak D call TRBD1 (5 bases). V shed 0 bases and J shed 3 bases, with 11 bases lying between them. The CDR3 totals 15 residues. From germline, CDR1 is SEHNR and CDR2 FQNEAQ (reference sequence). The DNA of the CDR3 is TGTGCCAGCAGCTTAGCGCAGGGAGGAGACACTGAAGCTTTCTTT. Residues: CASSLAQGGDTEAFF.

This rearrangement joins TRBV6-2 or TRBV6-3 to TRBJ2-7, with TRBD2 matching 13 bases. Germline V gene lookup returns CDR1 MNHEY and CDR2 SVGEGT. This CDR3 has 16 amino acids. Trimming cost V 2 bases and J 2 bases; bases outside gene matches: 3. CDR3 amino acids: CASSYGLAGVAYEQYF. CDR3 nucleotide sequence: TGTGCCAGCAGTTACGGACTAGCGGGGGTGGCCTACGAGCAGTACTTC.

This chain joins TRBV12-3 or TRBV12-4 and TRBJ1-6; 7 bases line up with TRBD1. Trimming cost V 5 bases and J 3 bases; bases outside gene matches: 4. This CDR3 has 15 residues. The CDR3 DNA sequence: TGTGCCAGCAGTCTCGGGGACAGCTATAATTCACCCCTCCACTTT. It is translated as CASSLGDSYNSPLHF.

The genes are TRBV12-3 or TRBV12-4 and TRBJ2-1, with D unclear. V was cut by 5 bases and J by 1 base, with 9 bases left in between. CDR3 length equals 14 residues. The chain's CDR3 is CASSMDGSYNEQFF. The CDR3 DNA is TGTGCCAGCAGTATGGACGGATCCTACAATGAGCAGTTCTTC.

This clonotype was counted only a few times. The V call is TRBV20-1, the J call TRBJ1-3; D not certain. Looked up from germline, CDR1 is DFQATT and CDR2 is SNEGSKA (reference sequence). The CDR3 sequence is 15 residues long. V lost 2 bases and J 0 bases, leaving 11 bases between the germline ends. Written as DNA, the CDR3 is TGCAGTGCTAGAAGTGGGCAGAGCTCTGGAAACACCATATATTTT. This codes for CSARSGQSSGNTIYF.

This clonotype was seen a few times. The CDR3 DNA reads as TGTGCCAGCAGTGACGGCTCGGGACGAGAAAAACTGTTTTTT. Its protein product is CASSDGSGREKLFF. This chain connects TRBV25-1 to TRBJ1-4; possible D gene TRBD1, 5 bases. Germline CDR1 is MGHDK and CDR2 is SYGVNS. Trimming pared 3 bases from V and 8 bases from J, leaving 13 bases between. This CDR3 contains 14 residues.

This clonotype showed up many times. The rearrangement links TRBV2 to TRBJ2-7; 10 bases match TRBD1. Germline CDR1 is SNHLY and CDR2 is FYNNEI. The CDR3 is 15 amino acids. Trimming at V came to 2 bases and at J to 5 bases, leaving 6 bases not matched to a gene. As DNA, the CDR3 is TGTGCCAGCAGTGAAATGGGACAGGGGTTGAACGAGCAGTACTTC. Amino acid sequence: CASSEMGQGLNEQYF. Complete variable domain (other parts from reference TRBV2 and TRBJ2-7): EPEVTQTPSHQVTQMGQEVILRCVPISNHLYFYWYRQILGQKVEFLVSFYNNEISEKSEIFDDQFSVERPDGSNFTLKIRSTKLEDSAMYFCASSEMGQGLNEQYFGPGTRLTVT.

This clonotype came up many times. The CDR3 loop reads CASREGGLADTQYF. CDR3 sequence (DNA): TGTGCCAGCAGGGAAGGGGGCCTGGCAGATACGCAGTATTTT. The rearrangement links TRBV28 to TRBJ2-3; 7 nucleotides match TRBD1. The CDR3 contains 14 residues. With V trimmed by 6 bases and J by 4 bases, 7 bases remained unmatched. CDR1 is MDHEN and CDR2 is SYDVKM in the germline V gene. The variable domain in full, completed from reference TRBV28 and TRBJ2-3, reads DVKVTQSSRYLVKRTGEKVFLECVQDMDHENMFWYRQDPGLGLRLIYFSYDVKMKEKGDIPEGYSVSREKKERFSLILESASTNQTSMYLCASREGGLADTQYFGPGTRLTVL.

In this sample, this clonotype turned up a few times. This sequence joins TRBV12-3 or TRBV12-4 and TRBJ2-3; D gene uncertain. The V end was cut by 3 bases, the J end by 4 bases, with 14 bases between. This CDR3 has 15 residues. CDR3 in amino acids: CASSFPVRISDTQYF. CDR3 bases: TGTGCCAGCAGTTTCCCCGTCAGGATATCAGATACGCAGTATTTT.

The rearrangement joins TRBV12-3 or TRBV12-4 to TRBJ2-2; 9 nucleotides match TRBD2. The CDR3 totals 14 residues. With 6 bases clipped from V and 4 bases from J, the junction kept 3 bases outside the gene matches. The CDR3 reads CASRELAGTGELFF. CDR3 DNA sequence: TGTGCCAGCAGAGAACTAGCGGGCACCGGGGAGCTGTTTTTT.

J is TRBJ2-3 and V is TRBV7-3; D is perhaps TRBD2 (6 bases). Germline V gene sequence: CDR1 SGHTA, CDR2 FQGTGA. The CDR3 is made up of 14 amino acids. The ends were cut back, 8 bases at V and 1 base at J, with 13 bases in the middle. The CDR3 sequence is CASSAGPRTDTQYF. CDR3 DNA sequence: TGTGCCAGCTCTGCGGGACCACGCACAGATACGCAGTATTTT.

In its sample, this clonotype was seen a few times. V is TRBV6-5 and J is TRBJ1-1; D remains ambiguous. The V end lost 6 bases, the J end lost 10 bases, and 12 bases lay between the germline ends. The germline CDR1 and CDR2 sequences are MNHEY and SVGAGI. This CDR3 is 11 amino acids long. Here the CDR3 reads CASRDGLGAFF. CDR3 bases: TGTGCCAGCAGGGACGGACTTGGAGCTTTCTTT.

The chain recombines TRBV7-9 with TRBJ1-4; D gene uncertain. Germline CDR1 is SEHNR and CDR2 is FQNEAQ (reference sequence). V shed 10 bases and J shed 0 bases, with 9 bases lying between them. This CDR3 is built from 13 residues. The CDR3 region is CATCSATNEKLFF. Written as DNA, the CDR3 is TGTGCCACTTGCTCTGCAACTAATGAAAAACTGTTTTTT.

The V gene is TRBV12-3 or TRBV12-4, the J gene TRBJ2-2; D perhaps matches TRBD1 (5 bases). This CDR3 spans 14 amino acids. The ends were cut back, 6 bases at V and 7 bases at J, with 15 bases in the middle. Here the CDR3 DNA reads TGTGCCAGCAGCCCTGGGGCTACCTTCGGGGAGCTGTTTTTT. As protein: CASSPGATFGELFF.

The V and J genes are TRBV6-7 and TRBJ2-1; D may match TRBD1 or TRBD2 (5 bases each). TRBV6-7 is sorted into the ORF group, with uncertain function. This CDR3 comprises 15 residues. V shed 5 bases and J shed 0 bases, with 11 bases lying between them. This CDR3 reads CASSNGTNSYNEQFF. For the CDR3, the DNA is TGTGCCAGCAGTAACGGGACGAACTCCTACAATGAGCAGTTCTTC.

This clonotype was detected a few times. The chain uses TRBV20-1 and TRBJ1-4; 8 positions agree with TRBD1. The junction had 17 bases not matched to a gene; V was cut back by 6 bases and J by 8 bases. The CDR3 consists of 16 residues. Per germline, CDR1 DFQATT and CDR2 SNEGSKA (reference sequence). Here the CDR3 reads CSATGRGPLIREKLFF. The CDR3 region has the DNA TGCAGTGCAACGGGCAGGGGGCCCCTAATCCGGGAAAAACTGTTTTTT.

The V call is TRBV29-1, the J call TRBJ2-7; the match to TRBD1 covers 7 bases. CDR1 SQVTM and CDR2 ANQGSEA come from the germline V gene. V lost 7 bases, J lost 5 bases, and 8 bases stayed unmatched. The CDR3 length is 12 residues. The CDR3 spells CSARDSMDEQYF. CDR3 bases: TGCAGCGCCCGGGACAGTATGGACGAGCAGTACTTC.

This clonotype was observed a few times. The chain links TRBV20-1 to TRBJ2-1; TRBD2 matches 8 bases. CDR3 length equals 13 residues. The germline gives CDR1 DFQATT, CDR2 SNEGSKA (reference sequence). V lost 6 bases to trimming and J lost 3 bases; unmatched junction nucleotides: 4. In DNA form, the CDR3 reads TGCAGTGCCGGGACTAGGAACTACAATGAGCAGTTCTTC. Protein product: CSAGTRNYNEQFF.

This clonotype was seen ten or more times. This rearrangement joins TRBV12-3 or TRBV12-4 to TRBJ2-3; no clear D gene. This CDR3 comprises 12 residues. The V end was cut by 3 bases, the J end by 1 base, with 2 bases between. CDR3 loop: CASSFRTDTQYF. The CDR3 coding sequence is TGTGCCAGCAGTTTTCGCACAGATACGCAGTATTTT.